This T cell receptor beta chain was retrieved from a study of T cells in Graves' hyperthyroidism and ophthalmopathy. Study-level findings and limits: The model anticipated ophthalmopathy a median 6.5 months pre-onset. Blood shared most expanded thyroid clonotypes above 0.001.

Many counts were recorded for this clonotype. Its cognate antigen is unknown. Amplified regions were TCR beta CDR3 sequences from RNA transcripts. The HTBI set primed first-round TCR CDR3 RT-PCR. TCRdb recomputed calls from the multiplex PCR reads with MiXCR, one row per CDR3 protein. The sample comprises 450,000 to 650,000 distinct CDR3 sequences, under 25% of which are singletons, and 26% rests with the top ten. This CDR3 contains 14 residues. Germline V CDR1 and CDR2: MNHNS, SASEGT. V lost 5 bases to trimming and J lost 6 bases; unmatched junction nucleotides: 9. The TCR originated in a young man with Graves' hyperthyroidism. Sequencing input: blood. The chain combines TRBV6-1 with TRBJ1-2; 7 bases align to TRBD1. The CDR3 DNA reads TGTGCCAGCAGTCCCGCAGGGGGTCTACATGGCTACACCTTC. Encoded protein: CASSPAGGLHGYTF.